The clone carrying this T cell receptor (beta chain) was seen a few times. TCRdb itself ran the RT-PCR reads through MiXCR, one entry per CDR3 protein. The sample holds around 700,000 distinct CDR3 sequences, 12% to 15% seen once. This CDR3 contains 13 residues. Trimming pared 5 bases from V and 1 base from J, leaving 8 bases between. CDR1 is SGHTA, CDR2 FQGNSA, per germline. The source of this sequence is a female donor in good health, serving as a healthy control. Input material: memory CD4+ T cells from blood. This sequence joins TRBV7-2 and TRBJ1-1; D call uncertain. The CDR3 loop is CASSPWGNTEAFF. Here the CDR3 DNA reads TGTGCCAGCAGCCCCTGGGGGAACACTGAAGCTTTCTTT.